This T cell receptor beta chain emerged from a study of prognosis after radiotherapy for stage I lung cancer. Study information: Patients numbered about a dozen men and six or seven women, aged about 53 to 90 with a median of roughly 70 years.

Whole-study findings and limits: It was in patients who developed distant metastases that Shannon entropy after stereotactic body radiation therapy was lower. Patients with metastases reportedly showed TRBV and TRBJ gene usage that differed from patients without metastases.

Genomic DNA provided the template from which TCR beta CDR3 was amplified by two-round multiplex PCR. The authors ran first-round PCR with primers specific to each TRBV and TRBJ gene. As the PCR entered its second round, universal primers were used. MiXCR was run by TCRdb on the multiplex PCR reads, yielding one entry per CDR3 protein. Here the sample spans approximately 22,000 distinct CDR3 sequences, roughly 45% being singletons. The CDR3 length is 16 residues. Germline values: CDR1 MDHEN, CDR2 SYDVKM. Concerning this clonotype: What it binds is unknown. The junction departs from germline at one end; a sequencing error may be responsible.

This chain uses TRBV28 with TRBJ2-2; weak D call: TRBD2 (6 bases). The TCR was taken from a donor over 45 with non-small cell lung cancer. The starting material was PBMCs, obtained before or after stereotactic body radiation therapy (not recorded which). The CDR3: CAGRPNSGGNTGELFF. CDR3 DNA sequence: TGTGCCGGCAGACCGAATAGCGGTGGGAACACCGGGGAGCTGTTTTTT.